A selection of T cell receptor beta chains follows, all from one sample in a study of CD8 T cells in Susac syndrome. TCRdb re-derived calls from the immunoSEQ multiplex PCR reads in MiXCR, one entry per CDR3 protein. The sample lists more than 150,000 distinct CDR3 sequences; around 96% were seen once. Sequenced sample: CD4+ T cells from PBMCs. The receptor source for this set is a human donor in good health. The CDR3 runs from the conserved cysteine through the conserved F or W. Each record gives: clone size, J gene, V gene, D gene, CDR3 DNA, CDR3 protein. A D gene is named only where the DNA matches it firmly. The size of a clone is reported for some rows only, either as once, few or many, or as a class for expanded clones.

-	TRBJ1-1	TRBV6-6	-	TGTGCCAGCAGTTATGCATCCCAGAACACTGAAGCTTTCTTT	CASSYASQNTEAFF
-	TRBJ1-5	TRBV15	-	TGTGCCACCAGGGATCGACTAAATCAGCCCCAGCATTTT	CATRDRLNQPQHF
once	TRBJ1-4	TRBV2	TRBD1	TGTGCCAGCACCCCTGGACAGGGGGCTCAAAAACTGTTTTTT	CASTPGQGAQKLFF
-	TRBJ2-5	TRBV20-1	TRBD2	TGCAGTGCTAGGCTGACTAGCGGGGGGGCAGGTCGCAAAGAGACCCAGTACTTC	CSARLTSGGAGRKETQYF
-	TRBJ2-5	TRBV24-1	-	TGTGCCACCAGTGACGCAAGGGGGACGGGGGAGACCCAGTACTTC	CATSDARGTGETQYF
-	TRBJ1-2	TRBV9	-	TGTGCCAGCAGCCCTACGAGGGGCTATGGCTACACCTTC	CASSPTRGYGYTF
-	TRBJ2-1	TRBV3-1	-	TGTGCCAGCAGCCAAGGGGGGAAATTCTACAATGAGCAGTTCTTC	CASSQGGKFYNEQFF
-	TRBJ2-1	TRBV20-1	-	TGCAGTGCTCCCATCCCCGGGAATCGAGGGAGGAATGAGCAGTTCTTC	CSAPIPGNRGRNEQFF
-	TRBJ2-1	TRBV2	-	TGTGCCAGCAGTCGGGGGGCCTTGGAGAATGAGCAGTTCTTC	CASSRGALENEQFF
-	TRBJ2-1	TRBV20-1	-	TGCAGTGCTAGAGGTCGACCCGGCAATGAGCAGTTCTTC	CSARGRPGNEQFF
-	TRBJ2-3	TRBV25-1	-	TGTGCCAGCAGTGAAGGGCTAGATACGCAGTATTTT	CASSEGLDTQYF
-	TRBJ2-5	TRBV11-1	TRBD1	TGTGCCAGCACCCTGGGACAGGGGCAAGAGACCCAGTACTTC	CASTLGQGQETQYF
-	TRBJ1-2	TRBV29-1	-	TGCAGCGTTGAAAGGGCTAACTATGGCTACACCTTC	CSVERANYGYTF
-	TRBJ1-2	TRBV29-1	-	TGCAGCGTTCTAGAATCCGGCTACACCTTC	CSVLESGYTF
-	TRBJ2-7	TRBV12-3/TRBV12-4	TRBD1	TGTGCCAGCAGTTCTGACAGGGGGTACGAGCAGTACTTC	CASSSDRGYEQYF
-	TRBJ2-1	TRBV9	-	TGTGCCAGCAGCGCTACCGGGACCCCGGGGATCCATGAGCAGTTCTTC	CASSATGTPGIHEQFF
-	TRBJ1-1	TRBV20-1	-	TGCAGTGCTAGAGATTTTCGGGGGGAGGGCACTGAAGCTTTCTTT	CSARDFRGEGTEAFF
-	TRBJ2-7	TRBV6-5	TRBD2	TGTGCCAGCAGACGCGGACTAGCCTACGAGCAGTACTTC	CASRRGLAYEQYF
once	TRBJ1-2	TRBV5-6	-	TGTGCCAGCAGCTTGGCGGATAACTATGGCTACACCTTC	CASSLADNYGYTF
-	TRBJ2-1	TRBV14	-	TGTGCCAGCAGCATTCAAAGTGGGGCGAACAATGAGCAGTTCTTC	CASSIQSGANNEQFF
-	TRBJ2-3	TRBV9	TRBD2	TGTGCCAGCAGCGTAGGGCCAGCGGGGGGGCCCCAGTATTTT	CASSVGPAGGPQYF
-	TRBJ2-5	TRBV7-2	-	TGTGCCAGCAGCTTAGTCCGGGGCAGGGAAAGGACCCAGTACTTC	CASSLVRGRERTQYF
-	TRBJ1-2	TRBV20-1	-	TGCAGTGCCCGCCAGGGCAGTCCGACTAACTATGGCTACACCTTC	CSARQGSPTNYGYTF
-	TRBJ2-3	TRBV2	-	TGTGCCAGCAGTGAAGCGGGGACGGGAGCACGGGATACGCAGTATTTT	CASSEAGTGARDTQYF
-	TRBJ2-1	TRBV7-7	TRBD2	TGTGCTAGCAGCGCTACTAGCGGGGTGTGGAATGAGCAGTTCTTC	CASSATSGVWNEQFF
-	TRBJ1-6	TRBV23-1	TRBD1	TGCGCCGGGGACAGGGATGCTCCCCTCCACTTT	CAGDRDAPLHF
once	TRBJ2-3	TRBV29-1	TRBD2	TGCAGCGTTGCGGCTAGCGGGGGCCGAGATACGCAGTATTTT	CSVAASGGRDTQYF
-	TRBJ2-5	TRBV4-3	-	TGCGCCAGCAGCCGGGACCCGGGGGAGACCCAGTACTTC	CASSRDPGETQYF
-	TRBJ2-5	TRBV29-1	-	TGCAGCGCCGGGGCCAGCGGGGAGACCCAGTACTTC	CSAGASGETQYF
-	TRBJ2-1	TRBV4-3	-	TGCGCCAGCAGCCCGCGACAGGATTCCTACAATGAGCAGTTCTTC	CASSPRQDSYNEQFF
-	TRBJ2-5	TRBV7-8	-	TGTGCCAGCAGCCCCCTGGGGACTTCCCAAGAGACCCAGTACTTC	CASSPLGTSQETQYF
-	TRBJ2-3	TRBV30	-	TGTGCCTGGTACAGTGGGCATACGCAGTATTTT	CAWYSGHTQYF
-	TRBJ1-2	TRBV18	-	TGTGCCAGCTCACCTACCTCACGGCGGCAGGGAAGTGGCTACACCTTC	CASSPTSRRQGSGYTF
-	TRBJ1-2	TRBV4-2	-	TGTGCCAGCAGCCAGGCAGGGGCCAACTATGGCTACACCTTC	CASSQAGANYGYTF
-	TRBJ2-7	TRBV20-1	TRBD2	TGCAGTGCTAGAGATCGACTAGCGGGGGTCGGCGAGCAGTACTTC	CSARDRLAGVGEQYF
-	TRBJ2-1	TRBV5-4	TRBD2	TGTGCCAGCAGGGCTAGCGGGTACAATGAGCAGTTCTTC	CASRASGYNEQFF
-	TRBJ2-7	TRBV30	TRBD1	TGTGCCTGGAGCGTGGGGACAGGGAGTGGCGAGCAGTACTTC	CAWSVGTGSGEQYF
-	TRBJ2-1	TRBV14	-	TGTGCCAGCAGCCGCAGGACAGTCCATGAGCAGTTCTTC	CASSRRTVHEQFF
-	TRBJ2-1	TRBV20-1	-	TGCACCCAAAGAAGGGGGGACCCTAAAAGCAGGCAGTTCTTC	CTQRRGDPKSRQFF
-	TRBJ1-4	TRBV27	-	TGTGCCAGCAGTTTTCGGGGAGGCAACGAAAAACTGTTTTTT	CASSFRGGNEKLFF
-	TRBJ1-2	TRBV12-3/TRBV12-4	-	TGTGCCAGCAGTTTTAACAGGCCGGGCTACACCTTC	CASSFNRPGYTF
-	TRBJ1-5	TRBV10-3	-	TGTGCCATCAGTGAAGATCCAACTGTTCAGCCCCAGCATTTT	CAISEDPTVQPQHF
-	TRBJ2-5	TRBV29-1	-	TGCAGCGTTGGGGGAGGGGGAGAGACCCAGTACTTC	CSVGGGGETQYF
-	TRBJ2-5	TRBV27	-	TGTGCCACTCGCTGGACGGCCAGTCAGGCCCAGTACTTC	CATRWTASQAQYF
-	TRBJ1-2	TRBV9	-	TGTGCCAGCAGCGGCTCAGGTTCCGGCTACACCTTC	CASSGSGSGYTF
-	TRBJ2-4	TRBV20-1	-	TGCAGTGCTTCGGACAGTTCAATCAAAAACATTCAGTACTTC	CSASDSSIKNIQYF
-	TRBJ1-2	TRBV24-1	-	TGTGCCACCAGTGGGAAGGGTGGCTACACCTTC	CATSGKGGYTF
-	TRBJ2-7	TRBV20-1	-	TGCAGTGCTACAGGGGCCTACGAGCAGTACTTC	CSATGAYEQYF
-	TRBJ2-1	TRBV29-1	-	TGCAGCGTTGTCGAGGACAGATTTGAGCAGTTCTTC	CSVVEDRFEQFF
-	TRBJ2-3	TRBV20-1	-	TGCAGTGCTAGAGATTGGAGAGATTCGGGAGATACGCAGTATTTT	CSARDWRDSGDTQYF
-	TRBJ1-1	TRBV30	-	TGTGCCTGGGGTAAGGGTCTGAACACTGAAGCTTTCTTT	CAWGKGLNTEAFF
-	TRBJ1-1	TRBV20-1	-	TGCAGTGCCCTATCTTCGGTCACTGAAGCTTTCTTT	CSALSSVTEAFF
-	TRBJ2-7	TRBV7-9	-	TGTGCCAGCAGCACTGCATCGAGGTTCGAGCAGTACTTC	CASSTASRFEQYF